Listed below are T cell receptor beta chains from one sample, sequenced in a study of long-term antiretroviral therapy in people with HIV. TCRdb's table, derived via immunoSEQ multiplex PCR, lists solely in-frame clones and lacks some. The sample consists of around 26,000 clones, 85% to 95% of them appearing once. This material consisted of unsorted PBMCs, taken 7.6 years after starting antiretroviral therapy. The origin of the receptors is a middle-aged woman with HIV. The CDR3 runs from the conserved cysteine through the conserved F or W. Each record gives: clone size, V gene, D gene, J gene, CDR3 DNA, CDR3 protein. A D gene is named only where the DNA matches it firmly. Rows may omit the clone size; those that give it use once, few, many or a size class.

-,TRBV5-1,-,TRBJ1-1,TGCGCCAGCAGCTTGGCGGACACACTCCAGAACACTGAAGCTTTCTTT,CASSLADTLQNTEAFF
once,TRBV5-1,TRBD1,TRBJ1-1,TGCGCCAGCAGCCTAGGACAGGGGGCGGGGTTGAACACTGAAGCTTTCTTT,CASSLGQGAGLNTEAFF
-,TRBV4-3,TRBD1,TRBJ1-4,TGCGCCAGCAGCCAAGCGGGGGCAGGGGGCTTCGGGGAAAAACTGTTTTTT,CASSQAGAGGFGEKLFF
once,TRBV7-9,TRBD2,TRBJ2-3,TGTGCCAGCAGCCCAGGACTAGAATTAGCAGATACGCAGTATTTT,CASSPGLELADTQYF
-,TRBV6-1,-,TRBJ1-1,TGTGCCAGCAGAGAAGCGTCGGGTGTCGGCACTGAAGCTTTCTTT,CASREASGVGTEAFF
-,TRBV7-2,-,TRBJ2-3,TGTGCCAGCATGCGGGCAGATACGCAGTATTTT,CASMRADTQYF
-,TRBV5-1,-,TRBJ1-5,TGCGCCAGCAGCTTTGGGGGGGGCAGTCAGCCCCAGCATTTT,CASSFGGGSQPQHF
-,TRBV7-2,-,TRBJ1-3,TGTGCCAGCAGCTTAAGCGTGGGAAACACCATATATTTT,CASSLSVGNTIYF
-,TRBV7-3,TRBD2,TRBJ2-2,TGTGCCAGCAGCTTAGGATCTAGCGGGGGGCCAAACACCGGGGAGCTGTTTTTT,CASSLGSSGGPNTGELFF
-,TRBV18,-,TRBJ1-1,TGTGCCAGCTCACCATCCAGGCAGGCCAACACTGAAGCTTTCTTT,CASSPSRQANTEAFF
-,TRBV9,-,TRBJ1-6,TGTGCCAGCAGCGTAGGGGTTGAAGATTCACCCCTCCACTTT,CASSVGVEDSPLHF
-,TRBV5-4,-,TRBJ2-1,TGTGCCAGCAGCCCTGGGTCGGGGGCCTACAATGAGCAGTTCTTC,CASSPGSGAYNEQFF
-,TRBV19,TRBD2,TRBJ2-4,TGTGCCAGTAGTATACTAGGGACTAGCGGGGGGGCTCTGGCCAAAAACATTCAGTACTTC,CASSILGTSGGALAKNIQYF
-,TRBV2,-,TRBJ1-5,TGTGCCAGCAGTGACCCCGGGGGCGTTTTAGACCAGCCCCAGCATTTT,CASSDPGGVLDQPQHF
-,TRBV7-9,-,TRBJ1-2,TGTGCCAGCAGTCTCGGTGAGGGGAGTGCCGAAGGCTACACCTTC,CASSLGEGSAEGYTF
-,TRBV7-2,-,TRBJ2-3,TGTGCCAGCAGCTTAGTAGTCACAGATACGCAGTATTTT,CASSLVVTDTQYF
-,TRBV2,-,TRBJ1-3,TGTGCCAGCAGAGGGACTTCTGGAAACACCATATATTTT,CASRGTSGNTIYF
few,TRBV7-9,TRBD1,TRBJ2-7,TGTGCCAGCAGCTCCGGGATCGGACAGGACTTACAGCAGTACTTC,CASSSGIGQDLQQYF
-,TRBV5-6,-,TRBJ2-6,TGTGCCAGCAGCCCGACGGTTAGCTCTGGGGCCAACGTCCTGACTTTC,CASSPTVSSGANVLTF
-,TRBV29-1,TRBD1,TRBJ2-1,TGCAGCGTTGAGCCCGGGACAGGGGGTTTTAGTGAGCAGTTCTTC,CSVEPGTGGFSEQFF